Following are 6 T cell receptor beta chains from one sample sequenced in a study of blood T cell repertoires in COVID-19. Clones were sequenced by immunoSEQ multiplex PCR, and TCRdb holds only the in-frame ones, with some missing. The table lists 35,000 to 50,000 clones, over 70% of them singletons, with about a quarter in the top ten. The sample comprised peripheral blood. These receptors were taken from an older woman with acute or convalescent COVID-19.

The chain combines TRBV11-1 with TRBJ2-3; 10 bases are a match to TRBD1. The CDR3 loop spans 16 amino acids. In germline, CDR1 is SGHAT, CDR2 FQDESV (reference sequence). J lost 6 bases, V lost 2 bases, and 8 bases had no gene match. This CDR3 reads CASSLRGTGARDTQYF. As DNA, the CDR3 is TGTGCCAGCAGCTTAAGAGGGACAGGGGCGAGGGATACGCAGTATTTT.

This clone was detected only a few times. The chain recombines TRBV2 with TRBJ1-3; D is undetermined. V was clipped by 1 base and J by 0 bases, with 7 bases between them. This CDR3 is 15 amino acids long. From germline, CDR1 is SNHLY and CDR2 FYNNEI. CDR3 loop: CASSEGGYSGNTIYF. The CDR3 DNA sequence: TGTGCCAGCAGTGAAGGCGGATACTCTGGAAACACCATATATTTT.

This clone was seen just once. V gene TRBV7-9 combines with J gene TRBJ1-1; TRBD1 aligns across 10 bases. V lost 5 bases to trimming and J lost 7 bases; unmatched junction nucleotides: 7. CDR1 is SEHNR and CDR2 is FQNEAQ in the germline V gene (reference sequence). CDR3 length: 14 amino acids. Here the CDR3 reads CASSPGQGVGEAFF. CDR3 DNA sequence: TGTGCCAGCAGCCCTGGACAGGGGGTGGGTGAAGCTTTCTTT.

The J gene is TRBJ1-1, the V gene TRBV7-9, with TRBD1 as a possible D gene (5 bases). The germline V gene encodes CDR1 SEHNR and CDR2 FQNEAQ (reference sequence). This CDR3 is 15 amino acids long. Trimming removed 2 bases from V and 4 bases from J, with 14 bases in between. CDR3 in amino acids: CASSLNRGRGTEAFF. The CDR3 DNA sequence: TGTGCCAGCAGCTTAAATCGAGGGAGGGGCACTGAAGCTTTCTTT.

This chain uses TRBV20-1 with TRBJ1-2; D gene unclear. Germline V gene lookup returns CDR1 DFQATT and CDR2 SNEGSKA (reference sequence). CDR3 length: 11 residues. Between the trimmed V and J ends, which lost 7 bases and 8 bases, there was a span of 14 bases. The CDR3 DNA reads TGCAGTGTGGCTGAGGGTGGCGGCTACACCTTC. Its protein product is CSVAEGGGYTF.

The V gene is TRBV4-2, the J gene TRBJ2-7, with a tentative D call TRBD1 (5 bases). Germline V lookup: CDR1 LGHNA, CDR2 YNFKEQ. V was trimmed by 2 bases and J by 1 base, leaving 12 bases between them. This CDR3 contains 15 residues. CDR3 nucleotide sequence: TGTGCCAGCAGCCAACCAGGGCTTAGTTCCTACGAGCAGTACTTC. Translated: CASSQPGLSSYEQYF.